Presented here are 28 T cell receptor beta chains from one specimen sequenced in a study of blood T cell repertoires in COVID-19. Data came from immunoSEQ multiplex PCR; TCRdb stores just in-frame clones and leaves some out. The sample shows about 170,000 clones, about 80% of them seen only once. The sample taken for sequencing was peripheral blood. Receptor source: a woman older than 75 with acute or convalescent COVID-19.

The V and J genes are TRBV25-1 and TRBJ2-6; no clear D gene. The V and J ends lost 4 bases and 4 bases respectively, with 5 bases between them. The CDR3 extends over 13 amino acids. Germline V gene lookup returns CDR1 MGHDK and CDR2 SYGVNS. The CDR3 region is CASSVAGANVLTF. The CDR3 DNA reads as TGTGCCAGCAGTGTAGCAGGGGCCAACGTCCTGACTTTC.

The chain carries TRBV4-3 and TRBJ1-4; D gene unclear. Trimming left V 1 base short and J 1 base short, with 10 bases between. The CDR3 sequence is 16 residues long. CDR1 and CDR2 from the germline V gene are LGHNA and YSLEER. In DNA form, the CDR3 reads TGCGCCAGCAGCCAAGGGGGAGCAGGAACTAATGAAAAACTGTTTTTT. Protein product: CASSQGGAGTNEKLFF.

This clone showed up just once. The chain carries TRBV3-1 (or the pseudogene TRBV3-2) and TRBJ2-7; 10 bases line up with TRBD1. Germline loops: CDR1 LGHDT, CDR2 YNNKEL (reference sequence). The CDR3 length is 15 residues. V trimming: 4 bases; J trimming: 4 bases; junction bases outside the gene matches: 7. The DNA of the CDR3 is TGTGCCAGCAGCCTAATACCGGGACAGGGGTACGAGCAGTACTTC. Its protein is CASSLIPGQGYEQYF.

The V and J genes are TRBV28 and TRBJ2-3, with D unclear. V was shortened by 5 bases and J by 5 bases, with 14 bases between the two germline ends. Germline V gives CDR1 MDHEN, CDR2 SYDVKM. The CDR3 covers 14 residues. The CDR3 reads CASSRSTRLDTQYF. In DNA form, the CDR3 reads TGTGCCAGCAGTCGTTCCACAAGACTAGATACGCAGTATTTT. Based on the CDR3 plus reference TRBV28 and TRBJ2-3, the full variable domain is DVKVTQSSRYLVKRTGEKVFLECVQDMDHENMFWYRQDPGLGLRLIYFSYDVKMKEKGDIPEGYSVSREKKERFSLILESASTNQTSMYLCASSRSTRLDTQYFGPGTRLTVL.

This rearrangement joins TRBV2 to TRBJ2-1, with TRBD2 identical over 10 bases. Germline CDR1 SNHLY, CDR2 FYNNEI. The CDR3 has 15 amino acids. The V gene end was trimmed by 8 bases and the J gene end by 4 bases; junction bases not matched to a gene: 8. The CDR3, as DNA: TGTGCCAGCGCAGCGGGAGGGGGGTCTTACAATGAGCAGTTCTTC. Translated: CASAAGGGSYNEQFF.

The chain combines TRBV29-1 with TRBJ2-1; 9 positions match TRBD1. The CDR3 consists of 12 residues. Germline loops: CDR1 SQVTM, CDR2 ANQGSEA. The J segment lost 7 bases and the V segment lost 7 bases, leaving 5 bases of the junction unmatched. The CDR3: CSGRQGENEQFF. The DNA for the CDR3 is TGCAGCGGTCGACAGGGGGAGAATGAGCAGTTCTTC.

The chain recombines TRBV19 with TRBJ1-2, with D maybe TRBD1 (5 bases). The V gene's germline CDR1 is LNHDA and CDR2 SQIVND (reference sequence). Trimming cost V 2 bases and J 2 bases, with 6 bases left between them. The CDR3 consists of 13 residues. CDR3 in amino acids: CASSIKGNYGYTF. CDR3 DNA sequence: TGTGCCAGTAGTATAAAGGGGAACTATGGCTACACCTTC.

The CDR3 coding sequence is TGTGCCAGCTCACGGATCCCCGGCCGGAGCTCCTACAATGAGCAGTTCTTC. Encoded protein: CASSRIPGRSSYNEQFF. The rearrangement joins TRBV18 to TRBJ2-1, with D unresolved. Looked up from germline, CDR1 is KGHSH and CDR2 is LQKENI. The CDR3 sequence is 17 residues long. V shed 4 bases and J shed 0 bases, with 16 bases lying between them.

CDR3 in amino acids: CATSRDMGVMMGEQFF. The CDR3, as DNA: TGTGCCACCAGCAGAGATATGGGAGTTATGATGGGTGAGCAGTTCTTC. The V and J genes are TRBV15 and TRBJ2-1; D might be TRBD2 (5 bases). CDR3 size: 16 residues. The germline V gene has CDR1 LNHNV and CDR2 YYDKDF (reference sequence). Between the trimmed V and J ends, which lost 0 bases and 9 bases, there was a span of 18 bases.

The rearrangement links TRBV6-2 or TRBV6-3 to TRBJ1-1; tentative D call: TRBD1 (5 bases). V lost 6 bases and J 2 bases, leaving 10 bases between the germline ends. The CDR3 is 13 amino acids. CDR1 and CDR2 from the germline V gene are MNHEY and SVGEGT. The CDR3 DNA follows: TGTGCCAGCAGCCTGACAGCCAACACTGAAGCTTTCTTT. Translated, it gives CASSLTANTEAFF.

DNA for the CDR3: TGTGCCATCTCGGCGGGGGCTAATGAAAAACTGTTTTTT. Protein sequence: CAISAGANEKLFF. The V and J genes are TRBV10-3 and TRBJ1-4, with a weak D call TRBD1 (5 bases). The CDR3 covers 13 residues. V was clipped by 8 bases and J by 3 bases, with 10 bases between them. The germline V gene has CDR1 ENHRY and CDR2 SYGVKD.

V is TRBV9 and J is TRBJ1-5, with D hard to call. CDR1 is SGDLS, CDR2 YYNGEE, per germline. This CDR3 is 15 amino acids long. V lost 4 bases and J lost 0, with 11 bases in between. The CDR3: CASSLSGYSNQPQHF. In DNA, the CDR3 is TGTGCCAGCAGCCTCAGCGGGTATAGCAATCAGCCCCAGCATTTT. The variable domain in full, completed from reference TRBV9 and TRBJ1-5, reads DSGVTQTPKHLITATGQRVTLRCSPRSGDLSVYWYQQSLDQGLQFLIQYYNGEERAKGNILERFSAQQFPDLHSELNLSSLELGDSALYFCASSLSGYSNQPQHFGDGTRLSIL.

This chain joins TRBV6-4 and TRBJ2-7; maybe TRBD2 (6 bases). The CDR3 runs to 14 residues. CDR1 MRHNA and CDR2 SNTAGT come from the germline V gene. With 5 bases removed from V and 0 bases from J, the gap between germline ends came to 11 bases. CDR3 bases: TGTGCCAGCAGTAGCGGGCGTCCCTCCTACGAGCAGTACTTC. Residues: CASSSGRPSYEQYF.

The genes are TRBV27 and TRBJ1-5; a possible D gene is TRBD1 (5 bases). Between the trimmed V and J ends, which lost 2 bases and 3 bases, there was a span of 11 bases. CDR1 MNHEY and CDR2 SMNVEV come from the germline V gene (reference sequence). This CDR3 contains 15 residues. The CDR3 sequence is CASSLVPGSNQPQHF. DNA of the CDR3: TGTGCCAGCAGTTTAGTCCCAGGGTCCAATCAGCCCCAGCATTTT.

V usage is TRBV6-9 and J usage is TRBJ1-2; weak D call: TRBD1 (6 bases). Germline CDR1 and CDR2: MNHGY and SVAAGI. This CDR3 region has 15 residues. Trimming removed 4 bases at V and 4 bases at J, with 16 bases between. The CDR3 sequence: CASSSREQGGYGYTF. The CDR3 region has the DNA TGTGCCAGCAGTTCCCGAGAACAGGGTGGCTATGGCTACACCTTC.

The chain combines TRBV29-1 with TRBJ1-1; D gene unclear. The CDR3 is 15 amino acids. V lost 0 bases, J lost 1 base, and 12 bases lay in between. Germline V lookup: CDR1 SQVTM, CDR2 ANQGSEA. Here the CDR3 reads CSVEDPRRWNTEAFF. Here the CDR3 DNA reads TGCAGCGTTGAAGATCCACGGAGGTGGAACACTGAAGCTTTCTTT.

This sequence joins TRBV7-8 and TRBJ2-7, with D maybe TRBD2 (5 bases). Germline V gene sequence: CDR1 SGHVS, CDR2 FQNEAQ. The CDR3 has 13 amino acids. Trimming removed 5 bases from V and 3 bases from J, with 11 bases in between. CDR3 protein: CASSLGINYEQYF. The CDR3, as DNA: TGTGCCAGCAGCCTCGGGATCAACTACGAGCAGTACTTC. Filled out from reference TRBV7-8 and TRBJ2-7, the complete variable domain reads GAGVSQSPRYKVAKRGQDVALRCDPISGHVSLFWYQQALGQGPEFLTYFQNEAQLDKSGLPSDRFFAERPEGSVSTLKIQRTQQEDSAVYLCASSLGINYEQYFGPGTRLTVT.

This clone was recorded a few times. This chain uses TRBV24-1 with TRBJ2-2, with D unclear. Germline CDR1 KGHDR, CDR2 SFDVKD. V was cut by 5 bases and J by 5 bases, with 5 bases left in between. This CDR3 is 12 amino acids long. As DNA, the CDR3 is TGTGCCACCAGTGTCGGGACCGGGGAGCTGTTTTTT. It encodes CATSVGTGELFF.

The rearrangement joins TRBV6-5 to TRBJ1-5; 8 nucleotides agree with TRBD1. The CDR3 has 15 amino acids. Germline V gene data show CDR1 as MNHEY and CDR2 as SVGAGI. The ends lost 6 bases at V and 3 bases at J; junction bases unmatched: 7. Written as DNA, the CDR3 is TGTGCCAGCAGGATAATGGACAGGGACAATCAGCCCCAGCATTTT. Its translation is CASRIMDRDNQPQHF.

The chain links TRBV7-7 to TRBJ2-1; 7 positions agree with TRBD2. Germline trimming cut 3 bases from V and 10 bases from J; bases unmatched to any gene: 6. The V gene's germline CDR1 is SSHAT and CDR2 FNYEAQ (reference sequence). The CDR3 sequence is 13 residues long. The CDR3 DNA follows: TGTGCCAGCAGCTTTAACGTGGGAGGGGAGCAGTTCTTC. This sequence encodes CASSFNVGGEQFF.

V usage is TRBV18 and J usage is TRBJ1-4; possible D gene TRBD1, 5 bases. Trimming took off 5 bases at V and 5 bases at J, with 6 bases between the two ends. This CDR3 is built from 12 residues. Per the germline V gene, CDR1 is KGHSH and CDR2 is LQKENI. The CDR3 nucleotides are TGTGCCAGCTCAGACAGAAATGAAAAACTGTTTTTT. Amino acid sequence: CASSDRNEKLFF.

The chain joins TRBV4-3 to TRBJ1-2; D call uncertain. Germline lookup yields CDR1 LGHNA and CDR2 YSLEER. The CDR3 totals 13 residues. The ends were cut back, 0 bases at V and 7 bases at J, with 9 bases in the middle. CDR3 residues: CASSQDPSFGYTF. The CDR3 DNA is TGCGCCAGCAGCCAAGATCCCTCTTTTGGCTACACCTTC.

Remarks on this clone: One junction end does not reproduce the germline sequence, and a read error may be involved. The chain uses TRBV7-2 and TRBJ2-5; tentatively, D is TRBD1 (5 bases). Germline loops: CDR1 SGHTA, CDR2 FQGNSA. CDR3 length: 13 amino acids. CDR3 DNA: TGTGCCAGCAGCTTGGGGCGTCAAGGGACCCAGTACTTC. Translated: CASSLGRQGTQYF.

The count of this clone is one. The CDR3 DNA reads TGTGCCACAGCGGAACAAAACTATGGCTACACCTTC. It encodes CATAEQNYGYTF. The V and J genes are TRBV24-1 and TRBJ1-2; D gene unclear. This CDR3 spans 12 amino acids. Germline V gene sequence: CDR1 KGHDR, CDR2 SFDVKD. V shed 10 bases and J shed 2 bases, with 10 bases lying between them.

This clone has only one observation. The J gene is TRBJ1-1, the V gene TRBV9, with a tentative D call TRBD1 (6 bases). The CDR3 is 14 amino acids. V was pared by 2 bases and J by 4 bases, with 12 bases between. Germline values: CDR1 SGDLS, CDR2 YYNGEE. In DNA, the CDR3 is TGTGCCAGCAGCGTGGCAGGGGTTGGCACTGAAGCTTTCTTT. Residues: CASSVAGVGTEAFF.

The rearrangement uses TRBV24-1 and TRBJ2-1, with TRBD1 matching over 8 bases. Germline V gives CDR1 KGHDR, CDR2 SFDVKD. The CDR3 length is 17 residues. The V segment lost 5 bases and the J segment 4 bases; nucleotides outside the gene matches: 12. The CDR3 reads CATSAARRTGSYNEQFF. CDR3 DNA sequence: TGTGCCACCAGTGCCGCCCGCCGGACAGGGTCTTACAATGAGCAGTTCTTC.

V usage is TRBV7-6 and J usage is TRBJ1-1, with D possibly TRBD1 on 5 matching bases. Looked up from germline, CDR1 is SGHVS and CDR2 is FNYEAQ. V lost 1 base and J 7 bases, leaving 10 bases between the germline ends. There are 13 residues in the CDR3. The CDR3 sequence is CASSLGGRGEAFF. DNA for the CDR3: TGTGCCAGCAGCTTAGGGGGCAGAGGTGAAGCTTTCTTT.

The chain has TRBV15 and TRBJ1-5; 10 nucleotides line up with TRBD1. Germline-derived CDR1 and CDR2 are LNHNV and YYDKDF (reference sequence). The J segment lost 4 bases and the V segment lost 11 bases, leaving 5 bases of the junction unmatched. The CDR3 has 13 amino acids. CDR3 in amino acids: CAAGTGVNQPQHF. The CDR3 DNA is TGTGCCGCCGGGACAGGGGTAAATCAGCCCCAGCATTTT.